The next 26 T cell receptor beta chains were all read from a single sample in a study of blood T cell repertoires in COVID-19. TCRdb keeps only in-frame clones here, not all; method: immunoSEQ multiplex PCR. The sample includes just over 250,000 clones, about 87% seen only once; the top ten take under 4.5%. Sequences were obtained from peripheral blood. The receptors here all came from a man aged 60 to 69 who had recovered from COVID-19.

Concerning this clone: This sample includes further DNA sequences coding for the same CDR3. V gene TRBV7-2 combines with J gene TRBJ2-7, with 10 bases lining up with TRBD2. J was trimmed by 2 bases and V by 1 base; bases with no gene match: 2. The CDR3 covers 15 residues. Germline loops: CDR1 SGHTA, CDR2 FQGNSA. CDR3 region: CASSLGAGGPYEQYF. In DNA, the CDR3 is TGTGCCAGCAGCTTAGGAGCGGGGGGGCCCTACGAGCAGTACTTC. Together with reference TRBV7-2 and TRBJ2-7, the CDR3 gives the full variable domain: GAGVSQSPSNKVTEKGKDVELRCDPISGHTALYWYRQSLGQGLEFLIYFQGNSAPDKSGLPSDRFSAERTGGSVSTLTIQRTQQEDSAVYLCASSLGAGGPYEQYFGPGTRLTVT.

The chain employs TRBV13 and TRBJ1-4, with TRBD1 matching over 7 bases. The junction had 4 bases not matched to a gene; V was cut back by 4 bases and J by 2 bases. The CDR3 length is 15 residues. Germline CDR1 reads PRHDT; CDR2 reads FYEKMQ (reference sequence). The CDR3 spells CASSSSRGTNEKLFF. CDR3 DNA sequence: TGTGCCAGCAGCTCAAGCAGGGGGACTAATGAAAAACTGTTTTTT.

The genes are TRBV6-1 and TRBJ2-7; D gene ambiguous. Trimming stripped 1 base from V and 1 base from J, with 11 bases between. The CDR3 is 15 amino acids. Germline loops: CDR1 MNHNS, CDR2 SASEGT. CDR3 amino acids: CASSEVAVRSYEQYF. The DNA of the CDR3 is TGTGCCAGCAGTGAAGTTGCGGTCAGATCCTACGAGCAGTACTTC.

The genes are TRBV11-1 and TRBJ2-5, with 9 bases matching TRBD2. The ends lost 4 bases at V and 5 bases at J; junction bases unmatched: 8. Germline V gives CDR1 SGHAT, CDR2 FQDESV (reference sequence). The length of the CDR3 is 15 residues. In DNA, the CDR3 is TGTGCCAGCAGCTCGCCGGGACTAGCCGATGAGACCCAGTACTTC. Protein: CASSSPGLADETQYF.

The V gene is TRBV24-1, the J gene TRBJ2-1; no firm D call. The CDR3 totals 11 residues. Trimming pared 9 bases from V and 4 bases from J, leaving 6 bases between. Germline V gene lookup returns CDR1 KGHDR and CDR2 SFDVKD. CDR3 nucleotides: TGTGCCACCTCCCAGTACAATGAGCAGTTCTTC. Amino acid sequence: CATSQYNEQFF.

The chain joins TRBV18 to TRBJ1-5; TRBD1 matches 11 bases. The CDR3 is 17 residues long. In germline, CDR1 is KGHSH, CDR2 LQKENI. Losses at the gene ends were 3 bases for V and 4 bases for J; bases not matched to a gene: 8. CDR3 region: CASSPDPGTGGNQPQHF. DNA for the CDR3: TGTGCCAGCTCACCTGATCCCGGGACAGGGGGAAATCAGCCCCAGCATTTT.

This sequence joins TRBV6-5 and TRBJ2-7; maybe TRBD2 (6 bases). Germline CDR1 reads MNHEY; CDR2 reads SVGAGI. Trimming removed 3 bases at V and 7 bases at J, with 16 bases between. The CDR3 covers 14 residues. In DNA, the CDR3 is TGTGCCAGCAGTTATCCCGGGACCGCGGGGGAGCAGTACTTC. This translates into CASSYPGTAGEQYF.

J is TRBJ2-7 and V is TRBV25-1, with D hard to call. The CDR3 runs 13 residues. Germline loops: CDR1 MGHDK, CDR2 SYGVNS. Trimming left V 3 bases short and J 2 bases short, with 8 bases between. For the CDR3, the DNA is TGTGCCAGCAGTGACAGGTCCCCCTACGAGCAGTACTTC. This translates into CASSDRSPYEQYF.

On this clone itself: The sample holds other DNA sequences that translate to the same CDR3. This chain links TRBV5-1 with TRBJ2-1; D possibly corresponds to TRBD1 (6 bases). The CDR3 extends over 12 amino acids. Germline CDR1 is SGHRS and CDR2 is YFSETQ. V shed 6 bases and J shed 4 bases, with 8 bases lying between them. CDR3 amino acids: CASKDSYNEQFF. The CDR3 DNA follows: TGCGCCAGCAAGGACAGTTACAATGAGCAGTTCTTC. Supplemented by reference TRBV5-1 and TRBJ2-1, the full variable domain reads KAGVTQTPRYLIKTRGQQVTLSCSPISGHRSVSWYQQTPGQGLQFLFEYFSETQRNKGNFPGRFSGRQFSNSRSEMNVSTLELGDSALYLCASKDSYNEQFFGPGTRLTVL.

The CDR3 nucleotides read TGTGCCCCCGCCGGTTGGTTGCGGAACACCGGGGAGCTGTTTTTT. This gives the protein CAPAGWLRNTGELFF. The V gene is TRBV21-1, the J gene TRBJ2-2; TRBD2, the table's D call, was not compared with the DNA. TRBV21-1 is assigned pseudogene status. CDR3 length: 15 residues.

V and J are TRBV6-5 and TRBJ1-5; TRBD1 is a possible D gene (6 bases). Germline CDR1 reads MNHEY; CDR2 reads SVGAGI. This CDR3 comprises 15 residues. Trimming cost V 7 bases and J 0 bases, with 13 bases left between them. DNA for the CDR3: TGTGCCAGCACCCGACAGGAATATAGCAATCAGCCCCAGCATTTT. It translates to CASTRQEYSNQPQHF.

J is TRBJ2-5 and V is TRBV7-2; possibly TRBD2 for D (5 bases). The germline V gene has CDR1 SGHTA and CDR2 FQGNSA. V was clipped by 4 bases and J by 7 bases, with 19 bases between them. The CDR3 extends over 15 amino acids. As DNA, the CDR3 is TGTGCCAGCAGCTCCGCGAGGGCACAAGGTGTGACCCAGTACTTC. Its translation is CASSSARAQGVTQYF.

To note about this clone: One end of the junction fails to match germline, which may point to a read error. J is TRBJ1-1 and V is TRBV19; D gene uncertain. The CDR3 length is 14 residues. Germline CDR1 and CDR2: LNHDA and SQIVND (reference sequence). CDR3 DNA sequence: TGTGCCAGTAGAATAGGAGGGTCGGACACTGAAGCTTTCTTT. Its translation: CASRIGGSDTEAFF.

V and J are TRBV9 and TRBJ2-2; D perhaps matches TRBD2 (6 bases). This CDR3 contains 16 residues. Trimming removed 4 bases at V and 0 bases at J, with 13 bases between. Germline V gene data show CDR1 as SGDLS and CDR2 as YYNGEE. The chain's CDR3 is CASSPLARANTGELFF. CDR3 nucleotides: TGTGCCAGCAGCCCGCTAGCGCGCGCGAACACCGGGGAGCTGTTTTTT.

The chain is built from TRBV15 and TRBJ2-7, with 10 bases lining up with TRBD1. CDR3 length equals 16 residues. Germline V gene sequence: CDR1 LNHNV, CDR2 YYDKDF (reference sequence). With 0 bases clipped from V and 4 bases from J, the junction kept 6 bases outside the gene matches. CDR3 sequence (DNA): TGTGCCACCAGCAGAGATCCGGGACAGGGGATTTACGAGCAGTACTTC. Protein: CATSRDPGQGIYEQYF.

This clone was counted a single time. The CDR3 bases are TGTGCCAGTGGGACAGGGCGCTACGAGCAGTACTTC. Encoded protein: CASGTGRYEQYF. The chain recombines TRBV6-6 with TRBJ2-7, with 9 bases fitting TRBD1. This CDR3 has 12 amino acids. Trimming removed 9 bases from V and 3 bases from J; junction bases left unmatched: 3. Per germline, CDR1 MNHNY and CDR2 SVGAGI (reference sequence).

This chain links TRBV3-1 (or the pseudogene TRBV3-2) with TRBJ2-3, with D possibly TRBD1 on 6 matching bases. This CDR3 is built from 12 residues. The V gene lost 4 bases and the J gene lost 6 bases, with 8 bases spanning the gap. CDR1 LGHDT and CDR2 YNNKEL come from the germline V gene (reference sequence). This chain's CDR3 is CASSPRGDTQYF. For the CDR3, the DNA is TGTGCCAGCAGCCCCAGGGGTGATACGCAGTATTTT.

The chain's CDR3 is CASSHPPDAGEYF. In nucleotides, the CDR3 is TGTGCCAGCAGCCACCCTCCAGACGCCGGGGAGTACTTC. The V call is TRBV6-2 or TRBV6-3, the J call TRBJ2-7, with D possibly matching TRBD2 (5 bases). The CDR3 contains 13 residues. Trimming shortened V by 6 bases and J by 11 bases, and 20 bases separated the two germline ends. Germline V CDR1 and CDR2: MNHEY, SVGEGT.

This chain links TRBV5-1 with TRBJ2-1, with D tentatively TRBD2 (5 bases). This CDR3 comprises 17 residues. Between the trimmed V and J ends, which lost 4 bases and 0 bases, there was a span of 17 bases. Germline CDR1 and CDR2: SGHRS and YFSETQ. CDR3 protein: CASSDPDPGSSYNEQFF. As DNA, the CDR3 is TGCGCCAGCAGCGATCCGGATCCGGGGAGCTCCTACAATGAGCAGTTCTTC. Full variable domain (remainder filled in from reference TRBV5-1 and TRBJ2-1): KAGVTQTPRYLIKTRGQQVTLSCSPISGHRSVSWYQQTPGQGLQFLFEYFSETQRNKGNFPGRFSGRQFSNSRSEMNVSTLELGDSALYLCASSDPDPGSSYNEQFFGPGTRLTVL.

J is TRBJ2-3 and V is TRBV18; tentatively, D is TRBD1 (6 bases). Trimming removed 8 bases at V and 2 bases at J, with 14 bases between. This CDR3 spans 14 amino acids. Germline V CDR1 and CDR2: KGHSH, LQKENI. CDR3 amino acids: CASGKQGSTDTQYF. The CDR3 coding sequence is TGTGCCAGCGGGAAACAGGGATCCACAGATACGCAGTATTTT.

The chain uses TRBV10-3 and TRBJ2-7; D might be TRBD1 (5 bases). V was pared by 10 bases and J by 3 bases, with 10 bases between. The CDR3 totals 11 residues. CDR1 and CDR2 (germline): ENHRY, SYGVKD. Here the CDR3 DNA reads TGTGCCACCGATCAGGGCTACGAGCAGTACTTC. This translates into CATDQGYEQYF.

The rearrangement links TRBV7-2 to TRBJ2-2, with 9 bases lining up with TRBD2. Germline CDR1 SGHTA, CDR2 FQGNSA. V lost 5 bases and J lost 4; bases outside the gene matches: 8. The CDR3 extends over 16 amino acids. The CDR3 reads CASSQPKREVTGELFF. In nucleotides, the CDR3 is TGTGCCAGCAGCCAGCCCAAGCGGGAGGTCACCGGGGAGCTGTTTTTT.

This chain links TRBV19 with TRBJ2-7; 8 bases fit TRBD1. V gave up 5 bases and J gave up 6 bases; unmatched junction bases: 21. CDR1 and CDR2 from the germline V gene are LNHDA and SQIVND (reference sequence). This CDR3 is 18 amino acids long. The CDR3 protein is CASSLRATGVRSGAEQYF. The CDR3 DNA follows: TGTGCCAGTAGTCTGAGGGCGACAGGGGTAAGATCGGGGGCCGAGCAGTACTTC.

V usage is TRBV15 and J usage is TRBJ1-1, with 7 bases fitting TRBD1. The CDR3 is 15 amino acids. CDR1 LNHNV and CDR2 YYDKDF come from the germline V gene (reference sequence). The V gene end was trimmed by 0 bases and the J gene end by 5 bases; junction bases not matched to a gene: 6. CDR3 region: CATSRDNRGGTEAFF. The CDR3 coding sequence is TGTGCCACCAGCAGAGATAACAGGGGCGGGACTGAAGCTTTCTTT.

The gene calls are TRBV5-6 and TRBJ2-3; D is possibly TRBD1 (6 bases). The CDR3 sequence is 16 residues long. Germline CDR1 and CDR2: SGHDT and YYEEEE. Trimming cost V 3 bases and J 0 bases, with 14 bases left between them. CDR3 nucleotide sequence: TGTGCCAGCAGCTACTTAGGGACACCCAGCACAGATACGCAGTATTTT. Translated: CASSYLGTPSTDTQYF.

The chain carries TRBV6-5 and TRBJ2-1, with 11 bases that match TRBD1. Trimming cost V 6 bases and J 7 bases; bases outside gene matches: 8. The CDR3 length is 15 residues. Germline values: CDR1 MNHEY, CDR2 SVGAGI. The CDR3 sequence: CASSPGQGARNEQFF. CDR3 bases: TGTGCCAGCAGCCCCGGACAGGGGGCGAGGAATGAGCAGTTCTTC.